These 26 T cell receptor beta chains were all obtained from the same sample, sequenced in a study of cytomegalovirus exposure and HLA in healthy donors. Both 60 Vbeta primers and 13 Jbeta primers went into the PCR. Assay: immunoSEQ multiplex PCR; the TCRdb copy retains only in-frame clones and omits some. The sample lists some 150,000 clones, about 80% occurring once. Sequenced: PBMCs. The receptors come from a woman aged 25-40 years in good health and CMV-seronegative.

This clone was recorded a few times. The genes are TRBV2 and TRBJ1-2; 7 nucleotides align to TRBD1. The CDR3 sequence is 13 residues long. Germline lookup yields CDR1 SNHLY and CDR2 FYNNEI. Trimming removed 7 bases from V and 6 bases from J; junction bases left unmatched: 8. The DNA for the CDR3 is TGTGCCAGCACCCCAGACAGGGTCGATGGCTACACCTTC. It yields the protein CASTPDRVDGYTF.

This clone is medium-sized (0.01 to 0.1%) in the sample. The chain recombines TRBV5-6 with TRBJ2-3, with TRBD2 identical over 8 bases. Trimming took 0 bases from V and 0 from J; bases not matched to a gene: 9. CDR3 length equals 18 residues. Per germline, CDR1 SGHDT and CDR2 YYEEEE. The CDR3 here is CASSLDAGGPWSTDTQYF. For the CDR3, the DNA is TGTGCCAGCAGCTTGGATGCGGGGGGCCCGTGGAGCACAGATACGCAGTATTTT. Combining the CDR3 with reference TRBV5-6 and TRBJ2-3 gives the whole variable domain DAGVTQSPTHLIKTRGQQVTLRCSPKSGHDTVSWYQQALGQGPQFIFQYYEEEERQRGNFPDRFSGHQFPNYSSELNVNALLLGDSALYLCASSLDAGGPWSTDTQYFGPGTRLTVL.

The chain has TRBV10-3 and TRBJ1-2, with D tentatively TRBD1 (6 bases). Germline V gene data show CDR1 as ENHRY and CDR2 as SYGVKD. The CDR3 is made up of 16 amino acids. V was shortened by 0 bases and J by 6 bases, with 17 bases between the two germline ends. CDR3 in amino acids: CAISESEIGGSDGYTF. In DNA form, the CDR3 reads TGTGCCATCAGTGAGTCTGAGATTGGGGGCAGCGATGGCTACACCTTC.

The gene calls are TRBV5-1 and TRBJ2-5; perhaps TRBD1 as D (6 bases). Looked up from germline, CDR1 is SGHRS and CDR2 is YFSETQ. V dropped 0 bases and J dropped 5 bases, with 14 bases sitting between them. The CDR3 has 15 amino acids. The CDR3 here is CASSLGATRGETQYF. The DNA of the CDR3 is TGCGCCAGCAGCTTGGGGGCGACAAGGGGGGAGACCCAGTACTTC.

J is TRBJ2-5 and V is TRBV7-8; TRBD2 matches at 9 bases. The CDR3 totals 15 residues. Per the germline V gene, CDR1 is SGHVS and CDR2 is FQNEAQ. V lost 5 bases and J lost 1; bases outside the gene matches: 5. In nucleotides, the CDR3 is TGTGCCAGCAGCCCAGTAGCGGGGGCCCAAGAGACCCAGTACTTC. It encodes CASSPVAGAQETQYF.

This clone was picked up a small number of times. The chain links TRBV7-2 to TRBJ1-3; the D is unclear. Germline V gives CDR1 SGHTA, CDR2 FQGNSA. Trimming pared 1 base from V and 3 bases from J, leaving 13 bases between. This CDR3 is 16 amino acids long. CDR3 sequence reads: CASSLGVGSGGNTIYF. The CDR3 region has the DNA TGTGCCAGCAGCTTAGGGGTTGGGAGTGGTGGAAACACCATATATTTT.

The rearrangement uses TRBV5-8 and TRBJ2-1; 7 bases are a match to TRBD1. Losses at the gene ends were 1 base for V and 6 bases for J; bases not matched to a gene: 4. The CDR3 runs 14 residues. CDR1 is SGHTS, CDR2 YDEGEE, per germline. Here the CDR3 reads CASSLTAGGNEQFF. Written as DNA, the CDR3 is TGTGCCAGCAGCTTGACGGCAGGGGGCAATGAGCAGTTCTTC.

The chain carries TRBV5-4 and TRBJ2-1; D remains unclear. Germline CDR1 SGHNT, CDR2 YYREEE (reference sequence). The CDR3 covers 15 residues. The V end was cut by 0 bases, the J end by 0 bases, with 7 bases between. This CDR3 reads CASSLVVSSYNEQFF. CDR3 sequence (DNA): TGTGCCAGCAGCTTGGTCGTTAGCTCCTACAATGAGCAGTTCTTC.

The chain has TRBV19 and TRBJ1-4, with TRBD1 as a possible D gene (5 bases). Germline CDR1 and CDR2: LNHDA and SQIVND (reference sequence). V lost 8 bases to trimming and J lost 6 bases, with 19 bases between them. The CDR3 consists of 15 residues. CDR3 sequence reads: CASDTGRQGYEKLFF. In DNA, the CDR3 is TGTGCCAGTGACACCGGCCGGCAGGGATATGAAAAACTGTTTTTT.

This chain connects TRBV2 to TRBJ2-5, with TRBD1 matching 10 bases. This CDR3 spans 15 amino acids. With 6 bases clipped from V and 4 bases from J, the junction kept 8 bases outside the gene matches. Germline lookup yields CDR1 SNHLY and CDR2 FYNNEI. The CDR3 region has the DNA TGTGCCAGCAGCCAGACAGGGGGCTTGGGAGAGACCCAGTACTTC. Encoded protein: CASSQTGGLGETQYF.

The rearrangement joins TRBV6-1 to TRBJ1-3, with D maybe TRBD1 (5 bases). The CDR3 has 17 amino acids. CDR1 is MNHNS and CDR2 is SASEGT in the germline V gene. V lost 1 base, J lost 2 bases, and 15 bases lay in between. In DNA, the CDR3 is TGTGCCAGCAGTGAAGAGTATGTAGGGGAGGCTGGAAACACCATATATTTT. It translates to CASSEEYVGEAGNTIYF.

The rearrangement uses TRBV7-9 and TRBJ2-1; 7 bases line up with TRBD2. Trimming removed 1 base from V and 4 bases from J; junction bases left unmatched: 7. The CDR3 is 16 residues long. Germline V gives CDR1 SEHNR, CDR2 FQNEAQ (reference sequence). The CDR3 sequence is CASSLGASGVYNEQFF. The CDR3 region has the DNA TGTGCCAGCAGCTTAGGGGCCAGCGGGGTTTACAATGAGCAGTTCTTC.

The CDR3 DNA is TGTGCCAGCACCGCGGGAGCGACGAACACTGAAGCTTTCTTT. Its translation is CASTAGATNTEAFF. J is TRBJ1-1 and V is TRBV25-1; no definite D call. V lost 7 bases, J lost 1 base, and 13 bases lay in between. CDR3 size: 14 residues. Germline V gene data show CDR1 as MGHDK and CDR2 as SYGVNS.

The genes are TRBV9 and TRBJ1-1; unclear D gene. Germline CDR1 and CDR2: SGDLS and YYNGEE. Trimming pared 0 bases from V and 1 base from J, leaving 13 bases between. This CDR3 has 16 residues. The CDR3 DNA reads TGTGCCAGCAGCGTAGCTACGGGAGGACCGAACACTGAAGCTTTCTTT. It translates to CASSVATGGPNTEAFF.

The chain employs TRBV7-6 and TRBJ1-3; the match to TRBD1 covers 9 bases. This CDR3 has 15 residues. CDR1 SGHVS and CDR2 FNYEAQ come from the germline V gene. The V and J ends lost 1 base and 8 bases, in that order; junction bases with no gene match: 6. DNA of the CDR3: TGTGCCAGCAGCTTAGGACGGGACAGGGCCCACACCATATATTTT. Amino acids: CASSLGRDRAHTIYF.

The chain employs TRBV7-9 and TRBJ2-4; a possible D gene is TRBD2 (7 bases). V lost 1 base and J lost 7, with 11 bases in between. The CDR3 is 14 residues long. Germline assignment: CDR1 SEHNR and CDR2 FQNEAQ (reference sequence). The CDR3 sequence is CASSLEGGHNIQYF. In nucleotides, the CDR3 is TGTGCCAGCAGCTTAGAGGGGGGGCATAACATTCAGTACTTC.

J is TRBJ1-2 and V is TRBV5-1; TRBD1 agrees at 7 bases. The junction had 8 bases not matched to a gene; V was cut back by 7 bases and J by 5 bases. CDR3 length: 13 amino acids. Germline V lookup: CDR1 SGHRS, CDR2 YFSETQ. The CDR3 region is CASGRDSGYGYTF. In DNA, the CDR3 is TGCGCCAGCGGACGGGACAGCGGGTATGGCTACACCTTC.

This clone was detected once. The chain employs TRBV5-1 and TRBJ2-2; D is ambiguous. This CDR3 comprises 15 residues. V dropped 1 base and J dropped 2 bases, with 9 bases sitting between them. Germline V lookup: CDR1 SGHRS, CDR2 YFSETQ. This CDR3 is CASSLSPSNTGELFF. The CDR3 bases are TGCGCCAGCAGCTTGTCGCCTAGTAACACCGGGGAGCTGTTTTTT.

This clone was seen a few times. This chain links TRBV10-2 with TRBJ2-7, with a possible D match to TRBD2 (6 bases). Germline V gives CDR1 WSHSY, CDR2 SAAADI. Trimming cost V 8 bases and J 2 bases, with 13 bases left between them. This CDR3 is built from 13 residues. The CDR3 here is CASVRDDAYEQYF. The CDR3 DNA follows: TGCGCCAGCGTGCGGGACGATGCCTACGAGCAGTACTTC.

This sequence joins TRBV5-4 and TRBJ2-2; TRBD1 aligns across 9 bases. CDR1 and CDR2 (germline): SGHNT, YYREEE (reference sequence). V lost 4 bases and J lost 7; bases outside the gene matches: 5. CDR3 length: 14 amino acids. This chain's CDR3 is CASSPGQGHGELFF. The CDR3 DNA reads TGTGCCAGCAGCCCGGGACAGGGCCACGGGGAGCTGTTTTTT.

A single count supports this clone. The CDR3 sequence is CARFKGDYGYTF. The CDR3 DNA reads as TGTGCCAGGTTCAAGGGGGACTATGGCTACACCTTC. The rearrangement joins TRBV7-2 to TRBJ1-2; possibly TRBD1 for D (6 bases). Trimming removed 9 bases from V and 3 bases from J, with 11 bases in between. Germline V gene data show CDR1 as SGHTA and CDR2 as FQGNSA. This CDR3 has 12 amino acids.

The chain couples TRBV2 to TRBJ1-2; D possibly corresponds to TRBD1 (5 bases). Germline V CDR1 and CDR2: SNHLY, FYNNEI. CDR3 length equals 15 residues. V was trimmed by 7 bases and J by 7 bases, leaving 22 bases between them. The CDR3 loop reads CASIPERRVRGGYTF. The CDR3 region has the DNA TGTGCCAGCATCCCAGAGCGTAGGGTAAGGGGTGGCTACACCTTC.

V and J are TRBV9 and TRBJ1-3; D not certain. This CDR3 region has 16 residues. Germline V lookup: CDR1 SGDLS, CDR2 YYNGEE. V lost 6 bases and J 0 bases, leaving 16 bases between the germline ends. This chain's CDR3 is CASTKGRLNSGNTIYF. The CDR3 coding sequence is TGTGCCAGCACTAAAGGCAGGCTTAACTCTGGAAACACCATATATTTT.

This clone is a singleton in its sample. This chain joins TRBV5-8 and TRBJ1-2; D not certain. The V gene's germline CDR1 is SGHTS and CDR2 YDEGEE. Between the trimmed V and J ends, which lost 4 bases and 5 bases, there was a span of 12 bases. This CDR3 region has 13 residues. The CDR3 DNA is TGTGCCAGCAGCCTTCAACGTAGATATGGCTACACCTTC. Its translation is CASSLQRRYGYTF.

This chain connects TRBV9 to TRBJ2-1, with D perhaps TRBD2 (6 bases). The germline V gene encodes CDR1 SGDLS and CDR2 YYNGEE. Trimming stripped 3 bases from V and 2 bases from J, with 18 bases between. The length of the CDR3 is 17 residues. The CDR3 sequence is CASSEVGTGLTYNEQFF. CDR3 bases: TGTGCCAGCAGCGAAGTGGGAACGGGACTTACCTACAATGAGCAGTTCTTC.

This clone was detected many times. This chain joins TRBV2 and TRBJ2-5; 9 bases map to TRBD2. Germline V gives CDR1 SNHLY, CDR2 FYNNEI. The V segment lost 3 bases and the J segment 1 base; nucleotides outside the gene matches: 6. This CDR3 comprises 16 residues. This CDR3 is CASSEIRRGGQETQYF. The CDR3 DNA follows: TGTGCCAGCAGTGAGATCCGGCGGGGGGGCCAAGAGACCCAGTACTTC.